This T cell receptor beta chain was profiled in a study of identical twins. TCRdb re-derived calls from the 5' RACE reads in MiXCR, one entry per CDR3 protein. The sample lists a few hundred thousand distinct CDR3 sequences; approximately 17% were seen once. Regarding this clonotype: The antigen is not known.

Findings and caveats of the study: Excess low generation probability was seen in twin-shared out-of-frame alpha sequences.

V dropped 7 bases and J dropped 4; count of bases not matched to a gene: 15. Germline V gives CDR1 SGHKS, CDR2 YYEKEE (reference sequence). The CDR3 spans 18 residues. The chain joins TRBV5-5 to TRBJ2-1, with 12 bases that match TRBD2. Sequencing input: naive T cells sorted from blood. The clonotype originates from a man aged 45-65 years in good health. The DNA for the CDR3 is TGTGCCAGCGGCCTGCTAGCGGGAGGGCCAACGTTTTACAATGAGCAGTTCTTC. Translating gives CASGLLAGGPTFYNEQFF.